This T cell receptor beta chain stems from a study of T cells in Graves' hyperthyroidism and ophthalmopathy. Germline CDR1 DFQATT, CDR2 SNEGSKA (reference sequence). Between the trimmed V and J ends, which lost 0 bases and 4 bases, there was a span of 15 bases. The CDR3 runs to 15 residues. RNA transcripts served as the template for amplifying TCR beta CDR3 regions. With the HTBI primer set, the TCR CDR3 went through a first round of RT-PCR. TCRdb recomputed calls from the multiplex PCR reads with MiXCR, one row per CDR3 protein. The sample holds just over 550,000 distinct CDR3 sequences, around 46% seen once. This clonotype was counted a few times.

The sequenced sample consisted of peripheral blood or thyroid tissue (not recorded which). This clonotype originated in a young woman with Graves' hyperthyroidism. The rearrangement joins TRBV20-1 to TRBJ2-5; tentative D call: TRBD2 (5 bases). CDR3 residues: CSAREDAGRGETQYF. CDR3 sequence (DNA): TGCAGTGCTAGAGAGGACGCGGGCAGAGGAGAGACCCAGTACTTC.